The present T cell receptor (beta chain) was sequenced within a study of memory CD4+ T cells and cytomegalovirus serostatus. This table comes from immunoSEQ multiplex PCR, and its TCRdb copy is limited to in-frame clones, with some not included. The data hold about 64,000 clones, with 70% to 80% observed a single time. The CDR3 is 19 amino acids. V was clipped by 0 bases and J by 0 bases, with 19 bases between them. Looked up from germline, CDR1 is SGDLS and CDR2 is YYNGEE. Single viable CD3+CD4+CD8-CD45RO+ cells were sorted as the memory CD4+ T cells. This clonotype was sampled from an adult in good health and CMV-seronegative. V usage is TRBV9 and J usage is TRBJ1-3; D may be TRBD1 (5 bases). Sequencing used memory CD4+ T cells from blood. CDR3 bases: TGTGCCAGCAGCGTAGCCGGGGGGTTCTCCCGTCCCTCTGGAAACACCATATATTTT. Translating it yields CASSVAGGFSRPSGNTIYF.